Here is one TCR beta chain with its context. Under the authors' procedure: Cell counts per sample came from amplifying reference gene primers. Data came from immunoSEQ multiplex PCR; TCRdb stores just in-frame clones and leaves some out. The D gene and trimming were derived from the DNA, and the V and J assignments and clone size from that table. The sample holds 100,000 or so clones, approximately 91% seen once. The entry originates in a study of blood T cell repertoires in COVID-19. Study details: Sites across the United States, Italy and Spain contributed samples from acute and convalescent COVID-19. The cDNA or gDNA used as material had been derived from T cells, B-cell-depleted T cells, or PBMCs.

This CDR3 has 15 residues. Trimming shortened V by 5 bases and J by 0 bases, and 11 bases separated the two germline ends. Germline CDR1 and CDR2: SGHVS and FQNEAQ. The chain joins TRBV7-8 to TRBJ2-1; no clear D gene. The sequenced sample was peripheral blood. The origin of this receptor is a man aged 45 to 65 with active COVID-19. This chain's CDR3 is CASSLSRLSYNEQFF. The CDR3 DNA reads TGTGCCAGCAGCCTTAGCAGACTCTCCTACAATGAGCAGTTCTTC.